The source of this T cell receptor (beta chain) is a study of blood T cells in healthy people across ages. Germline values: CDR1 MDHEN, CDR2 SYDVKM. The CDR3 is 17 amino acids. V was shortened by 2 bases and J by 2 bases, with 18 bases between the two germline ends. Alongside a J-beta primer mix, a sample-barcoded 5' primer served in a second PCR lasting 7 to 11 cycles. TCRdb re-derived calls from the 5' RACE reads in MiXCR, one entry per CDR3 protein. Of roughly 1,000,000 distinct CDR3 sequences listed, roughly 24% are singletons. The same sample was also used in a study of T cells of mothers and their children.

This TCR was sampled from a girl aged 2 to 9 in good health. This chain links TRBV28 with TRBJ2-5, with a tentative D call TRBD1 (6 bases). The sample consisted of blood. The CDR3 loop reads CASSLGPLNRVQETQYF. The CDR3 nucleotides are TGTGCCAGCAGTTTAGGTCCCCTCAACAGGGTACAAGAGACCCAGTACTTC.